This T cell receptor beta chain was recovered during a study of blood T cell repertoires in COVID-19. The overall study: Both acute and convalescent COVID-19 samples were obtained from the United States, Italy and Spain. Nucleic acid was either cDNA or gDNA, and it came from T cells, B-cell-depleted T cells, or PBMCs.

Authors' methods: Estimates of nucleated cell counts were drawn from the amplification of reference gene primers. Using immunoSEQ multiplex PCR, the repertoire was profiled, and TCRdb retains in-frame clones only, with some absent. The V and J calls and clone size were taken over from that table, and D and trimming were inferred from the DNA. The table has some 49,000 clones, roughly four fifths seen once. Material: peripheral blood. The TCR originated in a woman aged 55-69 years with acute or convalescent COVID-19.

This CDR3 is CASSQVDSNSPLHF. The CDR3 region has the DNA TGTGCCAGCAGCCAAGTCGACAGTAATTCACCCCTCCACTTT. The chain combines TRBV3-1 (or the pseudogene TRBV3-2) with TRBJ1-6, with D tentatively TRBD1 (5 bases). Looked up from germline, CDR1 is LGHDT and CDR2 is YNNKEL (reference sequence). The CDR3 covers 14 residues. Trimming left V 1 base short and J 6 bases short, with 7 bases between.